This TCR beta chain stems from a study of blood T cell repertoires in COVID-19. Study in general: Acute and convalescent COVID-19 specimens originated in the United States, Italy and Spain. PBMCs, B-cell-depleted T cells, or T cells provided the cDNA or gDNA that made up the material.

Per the original data handling: Reference gene primer amplification in the assay estimated nucleated cell counts. Assay used: immunoSEQ multiplex PCR; TCRdb lists only in-frame clones, some missing. From that table come the V and J calls and clone size; the DNA was used to work out D and trimming. The sample lists about 62,000 clones; more than 80% were seen once. With 0 bases removed from V and 1 base from J, the gap between germline ends came to 4 bases. The CDR3 has 15 residues. Germline loops: CDR1 SGHTA, CDR2 FQGTGA. This chain joins TRBV7-3 and TRBJ2-6; D not resolved. The source of this sequence is a woman at least 80 years old with acute or convalescent COVID-19. The sequencing input was peripheral blood. The CDR3 DNA is TGTGCCAGCAGCTTAACCTCTTCTGGGGCCAACGTCCTGACTTTC. Protein: CASSLTSSGANVLTF.